Given below is one TCR beta chain in context. Antigen: not known. This sample is drawn from a study of blood T cells in healthy people across ages. The study's findings and limits: Changes in expanded clonotypes were possibly confounded, as the CMV status of donors was unknown.

Sample-barcoded 5' priming and a J-beta primer mix drove a second PCR of about 7 to 11 cycles. MiXCR, run by TCRdb on the 5' RACE reads, gives a single entry per CDR3 protein. The sample gives some 1,500,000 distinct CDR3 sequences, roughly two fifths of which show up once; 4% is in the top ten. CDR3 size: 14 residues. Germline V gene lookup returns CDR1 SGHTA and CDR2 FQGNSA. Deletions cut 5 bases from V and 3 bases from J, with 11 bases between. This TCR derives from a young woman in good health. V gene TRBV7-2 combines with J gene TRBJ2-1, with D unclear. The sequenced sample was blood. The CDR3: CASSGPKNYNEQFF. As DNA, the CDR3 is TGTGCCAGCAGCGGACCTAAAAACTACAATGAGCAGTTCTTC.